The 11 T cell receptor beta chains below were found in one sample sequenced in a study of CXCR3-negative and CXCR3-positive naive CD8 T cells. Libraries of TRB cDNA were made by 5' RACE and carried UMIs. Using the 5' RACE reads, TCRdb records one entry per CDR3 protein without DNA. The repertoire table contains about 110,000 distinct CDR3 sequences. Antigen specificity for these receptors is unknown. Study-wide results and caveats: Researchers report that CXCR3-positive naive cells carry more hydrophobic TRB CDR3s than CXCR3-negative naive cells.

The sample comprised naive CXCR3+ CD8+ T cells from blood. Subset reported: CD45RO-CCR7+CD27+CD95- naive CD8+ T cells expressing CXCR3 (TNR3+). Receptor source: a human donor in good health. Some clones in this sample may be carry-over from other donors' samples.

The chain combines TRBV27 with TRBJ1-1. Germline V gene data show CDR1 as MNHEY and CDR2 as SMNVEV (reference sequence). This CDR3 is 17 amino acids long. The chain's CDR3 is CASSLFLGRDSNTEAFF.

This rearrangement joins TRBV6-5 to TRBJ2-7; TCRdb calls TRBD1, which cannot be checked without DNA. Germline V gene sequence: CDR1 MNHEY, CDR2 SVGAGI. The CDR3 has 14 residues. CDR3 sequence reads: CASAKLESPYEQYF.

The rearrangement uses TRBV5-6 and TRBJ2-1; TCRdb returns TRBD1, unconfirmable since there is no DNA. This CDR3 has 12 amino acids. Looked up from germline, CDR1 is SGHDT and CDR2 is YYEEEE. The CDR3: CASSEGSNEQFF.

The rearrangement uses TRBV5-5 and TRBJ1-6; TCRdb's D gene call, TRBD1, goes unchecked for lack of DNA. CDR1 and CDR2 from the germline V gene are SGHKS and YYEKEE (reference sequence). This CDR3 has 17 residues. This chain's CDR3 is CASSFWTDVMFGAPLHF.

CDR3 in amino acids: CSARPWGSYEQYF. The chain employs TRBV20-1 and TRBJ2-7; the D call of TRBD1 rests on TCRdb alone, since no DNA is present to check it. This CDR3 contains 13 residues. Germline V CDR1 and CDR2: DFQATT, SNEGSKA (reference sequence).

This chain links TRBV27 with TRBJ2-1; TCRdb lists TRBD1, though no DNA is available to test this call. Per germline, CDR1 MNHEY and CDR2 SMNVEV (reference sequence). The CDR3 is made up of 15 amino acids. The CDR3 is CASSPGQEYYNEQFF.

The chain couples TRBV5-5 to TRBJ1-1; absent DNA, TCRdb's TRBD1 call cannot be checked. The CDR3 loop spans 19 amino acids. The germline CDR1 and CDR2 sequences are SGHKS and YYEKEE (reference sequence). The CDR3 loop is CASSLSAGDHRGTNTEAFF.

This chain joins TRBV29-1 and TRBJ2-1; TCRdb names TRBD2, which stays unverified in the absence of DNA. The CDR3 covers 15 residues. Germline V gives CDR1 SQVTM, CDR2 ANQGSEA. Here the CDR3 reads CSVPWREGRYNEQFF.

V gene TRBV6-5 combines with J gene TRBJ2-5; TCRdb returns TRBD1, unconfirmable since there is no DNA. Germline CDR1 is MNHEY and CDR2 is SVGAGI. The CDR3 has 14 residues. The CDR3 region is CASSYVPGAETQYF.

V is TRBV11-3 and J is TRBJ2-1. The CDR3 covers 14 residues. The germline V gene encodes CDR1 SGHNT and CDR2 YENEEA. The CDR3 is CASSSWGSNNEQFF.

This chain joins TRBV28 and TRBJ2-3; absent DNA, TCRdb's TRBD2 call cannot be checked. Per germline, CDR1 MDHEN and CDR2 SYDVKM. The CDR3 covers 15 residues. CDR3 in amino acids: CASSLGEGVADTQYF.